This TCR beta chain was identified during a study of neurological immune-mediated disorders. This clonotype was recorded many times. What it binds is unknown. V lost 10 bases and J 0 bases, leaving 18 bases between the germline ends. CDR1 and CDR2 (germline): MDHEN, SYDVKM. The CDR3 is 15 amino acids. Findings and caveats of the study: Whereas HTLV-1-associated myelopathy showed the most TCR clonal expansion, multiple sclerosis showed the least, with levels below those of healthy controls.

TCRdb processed the 5' RACE reads anew with MiXCR; each CDR3 protein has one entry. The sample records roughly 50,000 distinct CDR3 sequences, 4.5% being singletons. Sequenced: PBMCs. This TCR was recovered from a woman aged 55-70 years with multiple sclerosis. The chain joins TRBV28 to TRBJ1-1; D is possibly TRBD1 (5 bases). This chain's CDR3 is CATYPGAGMNTEAFF. CDR3 nucleotide sequence: TGTGCCACTTACCCCGGGGCAGGGATGAACACTGAAGCTTTCTTT.